A single sample is the source of the 2 T cell receptor beta chains below, sequenced in a study of CD8 T cells in Susac syndrome. Random hexamers were used to reverse transcribe an amount of roughly 0.45 to 1 ug RNA. Each CDR3 protein is one row after TCRdb ran MiXCR on the immunoSEQ multiplex PCR reads. The table lists roughly 220,000 distinct CDR3 sequences, about 94% of them singletons. The sample consisted of CD4+ T cells from PBMCs. The receptors here all came from a human donor with Susac syndrome.

The rearrangement links TRBV5-6 to TRBJ2-7; 8 positions agree with TRBD1. The CDR3 is 14 residues long. Looked up from germline, CDR1 is SGHDT and CDR2 is YYEEEE. V lost 5 bases to trimming and J lost 6 bases; unmatched junction nucleotides: 10. CDR3 coding DNA: TGTGCCAGCAGGTCGGGACAGGTTCTTCGCGAGCAGTACTTC. This gives the protein CASRSGQVLREQYF.

This clonotype was seen just once. The V and J genes are TRBV4-2 and TRBJ2-7, with D possibly matching TRBD1 (6 bases). The germline V gene encodes CDR1 LGHNA and CDR2 YNFKEQ. V was trimmed by 3 bases and J by 6 bases, leaving 18 bases between them. The CDR3 consists of 15 residues. CDR3 nucleotide sequence: TGTGCCAGCAGCCATCCCTTAGAACAGGGCGGCGAGCAGTACTTC. Amino acids: CASSHPLEQGGEQYF.